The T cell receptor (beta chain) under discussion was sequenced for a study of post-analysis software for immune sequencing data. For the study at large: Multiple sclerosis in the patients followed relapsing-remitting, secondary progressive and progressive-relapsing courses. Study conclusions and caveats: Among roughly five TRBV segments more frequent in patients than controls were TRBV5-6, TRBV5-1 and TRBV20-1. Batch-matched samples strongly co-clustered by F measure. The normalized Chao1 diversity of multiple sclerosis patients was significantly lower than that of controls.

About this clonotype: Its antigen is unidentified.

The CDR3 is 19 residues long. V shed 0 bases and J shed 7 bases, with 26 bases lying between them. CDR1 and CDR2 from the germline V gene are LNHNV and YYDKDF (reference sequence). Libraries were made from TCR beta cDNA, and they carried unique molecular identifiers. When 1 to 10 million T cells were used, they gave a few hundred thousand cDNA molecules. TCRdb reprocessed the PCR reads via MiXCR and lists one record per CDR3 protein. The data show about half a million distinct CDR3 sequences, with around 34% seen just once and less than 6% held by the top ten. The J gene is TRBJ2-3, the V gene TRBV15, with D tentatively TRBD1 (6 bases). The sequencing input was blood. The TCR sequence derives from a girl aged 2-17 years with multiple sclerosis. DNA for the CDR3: TGTGCCACCAGCAGAGATCTTTGGGACCCCCTCAGGGGCCCGAATACGCAGTATTTT. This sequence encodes CATSRDLWDPLRGPNTQYF. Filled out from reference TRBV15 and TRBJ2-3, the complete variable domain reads DAMVIQNPRYQVTQFGKPVTLSCSQTLNHNVMYWYQQKSSQAPKLLFHYYDKDFNNEADTPDNFQSRRPNTSFCFLDIRSPGLGDTAMYLCATSRDLWDPLRGPNTQYFGPGTRLTVL.